This T cell receptor (beta chain) was profiled in a study of blood T cell repertoires in COVID-19. The Seattle patients joined while their infection was active and were tracked longitudinally afterward. The CDR3 is made up of 18 amino acids. Germline V CDR1 and CDR2: KGHSH, LQKENI. V was shortened by 5 bases and J by 0 bases, with 17 bases between the two germline ends. The protocol was immunoSEQ multiplex PCR, while the TCRdb copy is restricted to in-frame clones and leaves out a portion. The sample gives around 280,000 clones, roughly 89% of which show up once; roughly 11% is in the top ten. The sample was peripheral blood. This sequence joins TRBV18 and TRBJ1-6; no clear D. The sequence was obtained from a woman aged 30 to 39 with COVID-19, enrolled during active disease. CDR3 sequence (DNA): TGTGCCAGCTCAGAAACAGCCCCCATGAGCTCCTATAATTCACCCCTCCACTTT. Residues: CASSETAPMSSYNSPLHF. Drawing the rest from reference TRBV18 and TRBJ1-6, the complete variable domain is NAGVMQNPRHLVRRRGQEARLRCSPMKGHSHVYWYRQLPEEGLKFMVYLQKENIIDESGMPKERFSAEFPKEGPSILRIQQVVRGDSAAYFCASSETAPMSSYNSPLHFGNGTRLTVT.